The 6 T cell receptor beta chains below come from one sample, sequenced in a study of CD8 T cells in ankylosing spondylitis. TCRdb fed the 5' RACE reads into MiXCR, producing one record per CDR3 protein. The data hold about 90,000 distinct CDR3 sequences, with 27% observed a single time. The sample consisted of blood, either unsorted or a sorted T cell fraction (not recorded which). All receptors come from a male donor with ankylosing spondylitis or in good health (not recorded which).

This clonotype occurred a few times. The chain joins TRBV7-2 to TRBJ2-1; TRBD2 aligns across 10 bases. In germline, CDR1 is SGHTA, CDR2 FQGNSA. The CDR3 spans 15 residues. With V trimmed by 7 bases and J by 6 bases, 9 bases remained unmatched. CDR3 nucleotides: TGTGCCAGCAACCCCTTAGCGGGGGGCGGCAATGAGCAGTTCTTC. Translating it yields CASNPLAGGGNEQFF.

V usage is TRBV11-1 and J usage is TRBJ2-3; tentatively, D is TRBD2 (5 bases). Trimming removed 5 bases from V and 0 bases from J, with 21 bases in between. Germline lookup yields CDR1 SGHAT and CDR2 FQDESV (reference sequence). This CDR3 is 18 amino acids long. The CDR3 sequence is CASSGTAGECTSTDTQYF. In DNA, the CDR3 is TGTGCCAGCAGCGGTACTGCCGGGGAGTGTACGAGCACAGATACGCAGTATTTT.

This clonotype was counted between two and nine times. The rearrangement links TRBV15 to TRBJ1-5; perhaps TRBD1 as D (5 bases). Trimming cost V 5 bases and J 1 base, with 9 bases left between them. There are 14 residues in the CDR3. Germline V gene lookup returns CDR1 LNHNV and CDR2 YYDKDF (reference sequence). In DNA, the CDR3 is TGTGCCACCAGCCCACGGGGGAGCAATCAGCCCCAGCATTTT. This gives the protein CATSPRGSNQPQHF.

This clonotype was seen just once. The chain links TRBV7-3 to TRBJ2-3; D is possibly TRBD1 or TRBD2 (7 bases each). V was pared by 5 bases and J by 3 bases, with 18 bases between. The CDR3 runs to 16 residues. Germline V gene lookup returns CDR1 SGHTA and CDR2 FQGTGA. CDR3 DNA: TGTGCCAGCAGCCCTCGGGGAGGGGGCCTAACAGATACGCAGTATTTT. Translated: CASSPRGGGLTDTQYF.

In this sample, this clonotype turned up a few times. The CDR3 nucleotides read TGCAGTGCCCAGGGACAGGGGGGACCGTACGAGCAGTACGTC. Its translation: CSAQGQGGPYEQYV. This chain connects TRBV20-1 to TRBJ2-7; TRBD1 matches at 11 bases. Germline CDR1 reads DFQATT; CDR2 reads SNEGSKA (reference sequence). J gave up 4 bases and V 6 bases, and 8 bases lay outside the gene matches. The CDR3 length is 14 residues.

The V gene is TRBV7-2, the J gene TRBJ2-3; D could derive from TRBD1 or TRBD2 (6 bases each). CDR1 is SGHTA, CDR2 FQGNSA, per germline. V gave up 2 bases and J gave up 5 bases, with 17 bases separating them. The CDR3 totals 16 residues. CDR3 DNA sequence: TGTGCCAGCAGCTTAAAGTCACGTGGAGGGGGAGATACGCAGTATTTT. Translating gives CASSLKSRGGGDTQYF.